The next 2 T cell receptor beta chains were all read from a single sample in a study of blood T cell repertoires in COVID-19. Some clones are missing from TCRdb's copy, which holds only in-frame ones; the method was immunoSEQ multiplex PCR. Of 150,000 to 200,000 clones in the sample, over 70% are singletons; the top ten hold roughly 11%. The sample taken for sequencing was PBMCs or T cells enriched from blood (not recorded which). Receptor source: a man in his fifties or sixties who had recovered from COVID-19.

The chain couples TRBV11-2 to TRBJ1-1, with TRBD1 matching over 8 bases. The CDR3 runs 17 residues. Germline V gene lookup returns CDR1 SGHAT and CDR2 FQNNGV. The J segment lost 0 bases and the V segment lost 5 bases, leaving 11 bases of the junction unmatched. The CDR3 loop is CASSRGQGSTMNTEAFF. In DNA, the CDR3 is TGTGCCAGCAGCCGCGGACAGGGATCGACCATGAACACTGAAGCTTTCTTT. Full variable domain (outside the CDR3, taken from reference TRBV11-2 and TRBJ1-1): EAGVAQSPRYKIIEKRQSVAFWCNPISGHATLYWYQQILGQGPKLLIQFQNNGVVDDSQLPKDRFSAERLKGVDSTLKIQPAKLEDSAVYLCASSRGQGSTMNTEAFFGQGTRLTVV.

The gene calls are TRBV7-8 and TRBJ2-2; 9 nucleotides align to TRBD1. The V and J ends lost 5 bases and 6 bases, in that order; junction bases with no gene match: 10. This CDR3 region has 16 residues. Germline V gene sequence: CDR1 SGHVS, CDR2 FQNEAQ. CDR3 in DNA: TGTGCCAGCAGCCATAGGACAGGGGTTTGGGCCGGGGAGCTGTTTTTT. Amino acids: CASSHRTGVWAGELFF.